Listed below are T cell receptor beta chains from one sample, sequenced in a study of cytomegalovirus exposure and HLA in healthy donors. Sequenced by immunoSEQ multiplex PCR; TCRdb stores in-frame clones only, minus some. This sample has about 130,000 clones, with 75% to 90% found just once. Sequences were obtained from PBMCs. The source is a woman aged 35 to 49 in good health and CMV-seronegative. Both conserved end residues are part of each CDR3. A D gene is named only where the DNA matches it firmly. Part of the rows lack a size; the others show once, few, many or a class for expanded clones.

cdr3_nt cdr3_aa j_call d_call v_call clone_size
TGCGCCAGCAGCCCGACACTAGCGGGAGGCTGGCCGCAGTACTTC CASSPTLAGGWPQYF TRBJ2-7 TRBD2 TRBV4-1 -
TGCGCCAGCAGCTTGGGCGGGGAGTCCTACAATGAGCAGTTCTTC CASSLGGESYNEQFF TRBJ2-1 - TRBV5-1 once
TGTGCCAGCAGCCCTTTCGGACAGGTCACAGATACGCAGTATTTT CASSPFGQVTDTQYF TRBJ2-3 TRBD1 TRBV9 -
TGTGCCAGCAGTTACTCAGGGGGACAGGGTTCAGATACGCAGTATTTT CASSYSGGQGSDTQYF TRBJ2-3 TRBD1 TRBV6-6 -
TGCGCCAGCAGACAGGGCTCTGGGGCCAACGTCCTGACTTTC CASRQGSGANVLTF TRBJ2-6 - TRBV5-1 -
TGTGCCAGCAGCATAGGGGGCACTGAAGCTTTCTTT CASSIGGTEAFF TRBJ1-1 - TRBV27 -
TGTGCCACCAGCAGAGATCAGGGACTCTACGAGCAGTACTTC CATSRDQGLYEQYF TRBJ2-7 - TRBV15 few
TGTGCCAGCAGCTCGGACAGGTCACTTGAAGCTTTCTTT CASSSDRSLEAFF TRBJ1-1 TRBD1 TRBV5-6 -
TGTGCCAGCAGTTACTCGAGCGGTGGCAATCAGCCCCAGCATTTT CASSYSSGGNQPQHF TRBJ1-5 - TRBV6-6 few
TGTGCCACCCAACAGGGGGAGAACACTGAAGCTTTCTTT CATQQGENTEAFF TRBJ1-1 TRBD1 TRBV10-3 -
TGTGCCAGCAGCTTGACGAGGACTGAAGCTTTCTTT CASSLTRTEAFF TRBJ1-1 - TRBV5-6 few
TGTGCCAGCTCGCGGGGGGCCACCACAGATACGCAGTATTTT CASSRGATTDTQYF TRBJ2-3 TRBD2 TRBV5-8 -
TGTGCCAGCAGGACCCCGGGACAGCCAGATGGCTACACCTTC CASRTPGQPDGYTF TRBJ1-2 TRBD1 TRBV6-5 -
TGTGCCGCGTCACAGGGGTCCAATGAGCAGTTCTTC CAASQGSNEQFF TRBJ2-1 TRBD1 TRBV6-1 -
TGTGCCAGCAGCGTAGATGGGGACAATTACAATGAGCAGTTCTTC CASSVDGDNYNEQFF TRBJ2-1 - TRBV9 once
TGTGCCAGCAGTTACGACAGGGGGCGAACCAATGAGCAGTTCTTC CASSYDRGRTNEQFF TRBJ2-1 TRBD1 TRBV6-6 -
TGTGCCAGTAGTATGCAGGGGGCGGGGCAGCCCCAGCATTTT CASSMQGAGQPQHF TRBJ1-5 TRBD1 TRBV19 -
TGTGCCAGCAGTGAAACGACAGGGGCCAAAGAGACCCAGTACTTC CASSETTGAKETQYF TRBJ2-5 TRBD1 TRBV2 -
TGTGCCAGCAGCCTCATTCAGGGAAGCTTAGGAGAGACCCAGTACTTC CASSLIQGSLGETQYF TRBJ2-5 - TRBV7-8 -
TGCGCCAGCAGCTTGGTCCTAGCGGGCACCGGGGAGCTGTTTTTT CASSLVLAGTGELFF TRBJ2-2 TRBD2 TRBV5-1 -
TGCAGCGTTGAATTGGGTTTGACCCCGGGGGAGCAGTACTTC CSVELGLTPGEQYF TRBJ2-7 - TRBV29-1 -
TGTGCCAGCAGCCAAGAGCTGGCGACTAGCACAGATACGCAGTATTTT CASSQELATSTDTQYF TRBJ2-3 - TRBV4-2 -
TGCGCCAGCAGCCAAGTGCAGGGGGCAAATTCACCCCTCCACTTT CASSQVQGANSPLHF TRBJ1-6 TRBD1 TRBV4-1 -
TGTGCCAGCAGCTTAGATCCCCGGGGGAACTATGGCTACACCTTC CASSLDPRGNYGYTF TRBJ1-2 - TRBV7-8 once
TGCGCCAGCAGCCTGTCGCGGGGGGGCCTCTACGAGCAGTACTTC CASSLSRGGLYEQYF TRBJ2-7 TRBD2 TRBV4-1 -
TGTGCCAGCTCACCAGGGACTCGCAGTTCCCCGAACACTGAAGCTTTCTTT CASSPGTRSSPNTEAFF TRBJ1-1 - TRBV18 -
TGTGCCAGCAGCGTAGCGGCGGACAATGAGCAGTTCTTC CASSVAADNEQFF TRBJ2-1 - TRBV9 -
TGTGCCAGCAGCTTGGGTGTGGGACAGGGGGCATGGGGCTACACCTTC CASSLGVGQGAWGYTF TRBJ1-2 TRBD1 TRBV5-4 -
TGTGCCAGCAGCCTCGGACTAGCGGCCCAAGCCAAAAACATTCAGTACTTC CASSLGLAAQAKNIQYF TRBJ2-4 TRBD2 TRBV13 -
TGCGCCAGCAGCCAATTACCGGGACAGGGTCGAGATACGCAGTATTTT CASSQLPGQGRDTQYF TRBJ2-3 TRBD1 TRBV4-3 -
TGCAGCGTTGGCAGGGGCATGAACACTGAAGCTTTCTTT CSVGRGMNTEAFF TRBJ1-1 - TRBV29-1 -
TGCGCCAGCAGCCAAACAGCGAACACTGAAGCTTTCTTT CASSQTANTEAFF TRBJ1-1 - TRBV5-1 -
TGTGCCAGCAGTGAATATGGGACAGGGTCAGCAGATACGCAGTATTTT CASSEYGTGSADTQYF TRBJ2-3 TRBD1 TRBV25-1 -
TGCGCCAGCAGCTTAGAGGCAGGGGGACGTACCGGGGAGCTGTTTTTT CASSLEAGGRTGELFF TRBJ2-2 TRBD1 TRBV5-1 -
TGTGCCATCAGTGAGTCGATATCAGGTCAAGATACGCAGTATTTT CAISESISGQDTQYF TRBJ2-3 - TRBV10-3 few
TGCAGCGTTGACGGACACTCCCGCTCCTACGAGCAGTACTTC CSVDGHSRSYEQYF TRBJ2-7 - TRBV29-1 -
TGTGCCACCAGCAGAGGGGACAGCGGGGGGTACAATGAGCAGTTCTTC CATSRGDSGGYNEQFF TRBJ2-1 TRBD2 TRBV15 once
TGTGCCAGCAGCCTCGACAGGGGGCAGTTTGGCTACACCTTC CASSLDRGQFGYTF TRBJ1-2 TRBD1 TRBV7-2 -
TGTGCCAGCAGTGCTATGGAGGGCGGAGGTCCCTACGAGCAGTACTTC CASSAMEGGGPYEQYF TRBJ2-7 - TRBV9 -
TGCAGCGTTGAAGCCCGGACGGGAAACACTGAAGCTTTCTTT CSVEARTGNTEAFF TRBJ1-1 - TRBV29-1 -
TGTGCCAGCAGCCCTGAGATAGGGGCCCCCTACAATGAGCAGTTCTTC CASSPEIGAPYNEQFF TRBJ2-1 - TRBV5-6 -
TGCGCCAGCAGCCAACCCCGGGACAGGGGGCTCTACGAGCAGTACTTC CASSQPRDRGLYEQYF TRBJ2-7 TRBD1 TRBV4-1 -
TGTGCCAGCAGTGAAGGAAACAGGCAGATCTACGAGCAGTACTTC CASSEGNRQIYEQYF TRBJ2-7 - TRBV6-1 -
TGTGCCAGCAGCTTATATCGGGGGTTCCCCGGGGAGCTGTTTTTT CASSLYRGFPGELFF TRBJ2-2 - TRBV11-2 -
TGTGCCAGCAGGGGGGGGCGGGACCGTGCCTACGAGCAGTACTTC CASRGGRDRAYEQYF TRBJ2-7 - TRBV7-2 -
TGCGCCAGCAGCTTCCGGGACAGGGGCACTGAAGCTTTCTTT CASSFRDRGTEAFF TRBJ1-1 TRBD1 TRBV5-1 -
TGTGCCATCATAACCCCGTTGACAGGGGGCAAGGAGACCCAGTACTTC CAIITPLTGGKETQYF TRBJ2-5 TRBD1 TRBV10-3 -
TGTGCCAGCAGCTTAGCCCCCAGCCAGAGGACTGAAGCTTTCTTT CASSLAPSQRTEAFF TRBJ1-1 - TRBV7-6 -
TGCGCCAGCAGCTTGGCCTTGAGTGACTCCCCGGCCAATGAGCAGTTCTTC CASSLALSDSPANEQFF TRBJ2-1 - TRBV5-1 -
TGTGCCACCGATAGAAGCGGGAGGATCAACAATGAGCAGTTCTTC CATDRSGRINNEQFF TRBJ2-1 TRBD2 TRBV7-9 few
TGTGCCAGCAGCTTTTCGGCGCAGGGGGGTTCTTGGGAGCAGTACTTC CASSFSAQGGSWEQYF TRBJ2-7 - TRBV5-4 -
TGTGCCAGCAGTGCTAACCTCTCCTATAATTCACCCCTCCACTTT CASSANLSYNSPLHF TRBJ1-6 - TRBV27 -
TGCGCCAGCAGCTTGGTTCCGGGGGTCGAGCAGTACTTC CASSLVPGVEQYF TRBJ2-7 - TRBV5-1 -